One sample yielded the 10 T cell receptor beta chains listed below, sequenced in a study of CD8 T cells in Susac syndrome. Reverse transcription of roughly 0.45 to 1 ug RNA used random hexamers. TCRdb re-called the immunoSEQ multiplex PCR reads with MiXCR, one entry per CDR3 protein. The sample shows 150,000 or so distinct CDR3 sequences, about 94% of them seen only once. Specimen: CD8+ T cells from PBMCs. These receptors came from a human donor with multiple sclerosis.

Regarding this clonotype: A junction boundary mismatches the germline segment, possibly from a read error. The CDR3 DNA follows: TGTGCCAGCAGTTTGGGCGACAATGGGCAGTTCTTC. Translated: CASSLGDNGQFF. The V call is TRBV6-5, the J call TRBJ2-1; D is uncertain. The germline gives CDR1 MNHEY, CDR2 SVGAGI. This CDR3 region has 12 residues.

The V and J genes are TRBV23-1 and TRBJ2-5; TRBD2 agrees at 7 bases. TRBV23-1 qualifies as an ORF whose function is uncertain. This CDR3 has 13 amino acids. With 7 bases clipped from V and 1 base from J, the junction kept 3 bases outside the gene matches. Here the CDR3 reads CASTAGPQETQYF. The CDR3 region has the DNA TGCGCCAGCACAGCGGGGCCCCAAGAGACCCAGTACTTC.

The CDR3 loop reads CALRGIRNTIYF. The CDR3 DNA reads as TGTGCCCTGCGGGGTATCAGAAACACCATATATTTT. V is TRBV30 and J is TRBJ1-3; D not resolved. The CDR3 runs 12 residues. V lost 8 bases and J lost 5, with 13 bases in between. From germline, CDR1 is GTSNPN and CDR2 SVGIG (reference sequence).

This chain uses TRBV7-2 with TRBJ1-4; no clear D gene. V was trimmed by 5 bases and J by 4 bases, leaving 17 bases between them. Germline V gene lookup returns CDR1 SGHTA and CDR2 FQGNSA. The CDR3 loop spans 16 amino acids. The CDR3 here is CASSPQRGVGNEKLFF. For the CDR3, the DNA is TGTGCCAGCAGCCCCCAGCGGGGAGTGGGTAATGAAAAACTGTTTTTT.

The rearrangement links TRBV29-1 to TRBJ1-1; the D gene is possibly TRBD1 (5 bases). CDR1 is SQVTM and CDR2 is ANQGSEA in the germline V gene. V gave up 4 bases and J gave up 6 bases, with 18 bases separating them. The CDR3 consists of 14 residues. CDR3 loop: CSVGRSGALSEAFF. The DNA of the CDR3 is TGCAGCGTTGGACGATCCGGGGCGTTGTCTGAAGCTTTCTTT.

The gene calls are TRBV5-6 and TRBJ2-6; TRBD1 is a possible D gene (5 bases). The CDR3 runs to 15 residues. Germline V gene sequence: CDR1 SGHDT, CDR2 YYEEEE. V was shortened by 2 bases and J by 4 bases, with 10 bases between the two germline ends. CDR3 nucleotides: TGTGCCAGCAGCTTATCAGGGTTCGGGGCCAACGTCCTGACTTTC. This codes for CASSLSGFGANVLTF.

V usage is TRBV12-5 and J usage is TRBJ1-2; TRBD1 might be the D (5 bases). The V gene's germline CDR1 is LGHNT and CDR2 FRNRAP. Trimming removed 4 bases at V and 4 bases at J, with 16 bases between. This CDR3 contains 15 residues. For the CDR3, the DNA is TGTGCTAGTGGTTCGCCGGGGCTGGCCAGCTATGGCTACACCTTC. Its translation is CASGSPGLASYGYTF.

The chain recombines TRBV4-1 with TRBJ2-3; D gene unclear. Germline CDR1 is MGHRA and CDR2 is YSYEKL. V was clipped by 2 bases and J by 1 base, with 7 bases between them. CDR3 length: 14 amino acids. This CDR3 is CASSQSPGTDTQYF. Written as DNA, the CDR3 is TGCGCCAGCAGCCAATCCCCGGGCACAGATACGCAGTATTTT.

V usage is TRBV9 and J usage is TRBJ1-1; tentatively, D is TRBD1 (6 bases). The CDR3 runs 13 residues. Trimming shortened V by 4 bases and J by 6 bases, and 13 bases separated the two germline ends. CDR1 is SGDLS, CDR2 YYNGEE, per germline. The CDR3 reads CASSIGGAAEAFF. CDR3 sequence (DNA): TGTGCCAGCAGCATCGGGGGGGCGGCTGAAGCTTTCTTT.

In its sample, this clonotype was seen once. The J gene is TRBJ1-5, the V gene TRBV2; 8 nucleotides align to TRBD1. Trimming removed 3 bases from V and 4 bases from J; junction bases left unmatched: 5. The germline V gene has CDR1 SNHLY and CDR2 FYNNEI. The CDR3 covers 15 residues. DNA for the CDR3: TGTGCCAGCAGTGAGGGCAGGGGGCGGAATCAGCCCCAGCATTTT. It is translated as CASSEGRGRNQPQHF. The variable domain in full, with the rest retrieved from reference TRBV2 and TRBJ1-5, is EPEVTQTPSHQVTQMGQEVILRCVPISNHLYFYWYRQILGQKVEFLVSFYNNEISEKSEIFDDQFSVERPDGSNFTLKIRSTKLEDSAMYFCASSEGRGRNQPQHFGDGTRLSIL.